This is a list of T cell receptor beta chains from one sample in a study of shared clonotypes between healthy human individuals. The method was immunoSEQ multiplex PCR; TCRdb's version includes in-frame clones alone and lacks a portion of them. The profile shows about 520,000 clones, about 96% of them singletons. The sample consisted of naive CD4+ T cells sorted from blood. These receptors came from a woman in her twenties or thirties in good health. Each CDR3 is given with its conserved first and last residue. A D gene is named only where the DNA matches it firmly. Some rows have no size entry. The others give once, few or many, or a class for an expanded clone.

V gene: TRBV19; clone size: -; D gene: TRBD1; J gene: TRBJ2-1; CDR3 DNA: TGTGCCAGTAGTTTCCGGGACAGGGGAGGTGAGCAGTTCTTC; CDR3 protein: CASSFRDRGGEQFF
V gene: TRBV5-1; clone size: -; D gene: -; J gene: TRBJ2-7; CDR3 DNA: TGCGCCAGCAGCTTACAGGGACCCTACGAGCAGTACTTC; CDR3 protein: CASSLQGPYEQYF
V gene: TRBV10-3; clone size: -; D gene: TRBD1; J gene: TRBJ2-2; CDR3 DNA: TGTGCCATCAGTGGGGGACAGCTAAACACCGGGGAGCTGTTTTTT; CDR3 protein: CAISGGQLNTGELFF
V gene: TRBV19; clone size: few; D gene: -; J gene: TRBJ1-3; CDR3 DNA: TGTGCCAGTACCAAAGGGACGGATGGAAACACCATATATTTT; CDR3 protein: CASTKGTDGNTIYF
V gene: TRBV21-1; clone size: -; D gene: -; J gene: TRBJ2-1; CDR3 DNA: TGTGCCAGCAGCGACCTCGGGAGGAGATTTGAGCAGTTCTTC; CDR3 protein: CASSDLGRRFEQFF
V gene: TRBV5-6; clone size: -; D gene: TRBD1; J gene: TRBJ1-1; CDR3 DNA: TGTGCCAGCAGCTTCCCGACAGGGCGAGGAAGGACTGAAGCTTTCTTT; CDR3 protein: CASSFPTGRGRTEAFF
V gene: TRBV7-2; clone size: -; D gene: -; J gene: TRBJ1-2; CDR3 DNA: TGTGCCAGCAGCTCATACACAACTGGCTACACCTTC; CDR3 protein: CASSSYTTGYTF
V gene: TRBV4-1; clone size: -; D gene: -; J gene: TRBJ1-2; CDR3 DNA: TGCGCCAGCAGCCAAGATCACAGCTCTAACTATGGCTACACCTTC; CDR3 protein: CASSQDHSSNYGYTF
V gene: TRBV19; clone size: -; D gene: TRBD1; J gene: TRBJ1-5; CDR3 DNA: TGTGCCAGTACCTTAGACAGGGGGCATCAGCCCCAGCATTTT; CDR3 protein: CASTLDRGHQPQHF
V gene: TRBV7-8; clone size: -; D gene: TRBD2; J gene: TRBJ2-1; CDR3 DNA: TGTGCCAGCAGCTGGCCTAGCGGGAGAGTGTCCTACAATGAGCAGTTCTTC; CDR3 protein: CASSWPSGRVSYNEQFF
V gene: TRBV28; clone size: -; D gene: TRBD2; J gene: TRBJ2-7; CDR3 DNA: TGTGCCAGCAGTACATGGACATTGTATAGACTAGCCCGCTCCTACGAGCAGTACTTC; CDR3 protein: CASSTWTLYRLARSYEQYF
V gene: TRBV28; clone size: -; D gene: -; J gene: TRBJ2-7; CDR3 DNA: TGTGCCAGCAGTGACCCCGTGGCCCGTCTAGCCTACGAGCAGTACTTC; CDR3 protein: CASSDPVARLAYEQYF
V gene: TRBV28; clone size: -; D gene: -; J gene: TRBJ1-3; CDR3 DNA: TGTGCCAGCAAGTTCCGGGCCGGCTCTGGAAACACCATATATTTT; CDR3 protein: CASKFRAGSGNTIYF
V gene: TRBV5-8; clone size: -; D gene: -; J gene: TRBJ2-7; CDR3 DNA: TGTGCCAGCAGCTTCACGCGGGAGCAGTACTTC; CDR3 protein: CASSFTREQYF
V gene: TRBV19; clone size: -; D gene: TRBD2; J gene: TRBJ2-7; CDR3 DNA: TGTGCCAGCGGGAGGGATGGGAAGCAGTACTTC; CDR3 protein: CASGRDGKQYF
V gene: TRBV10-3; clone size: -; D gene: TRBD2; J gene: TRBJ2-3; CDR3 DNA: TGTGCCATCAGTGAACCGGGACTACCGAGACGACTGAGCACAGATACGCAGTATTTT; CDR3 protein: CAISEPGLPRRLSTDTQYF
V gene: TRBV15; clone size: -; D gene: -; J gene: TRBJ2-2; CDR3 DNA: TGTGCCACCAGCAGAGACCGAGGGGAGCTGTTTTTT; CDR3 protein: CATSRDRGELFF
V gene: TRBV4-1; clone size: few; D gene: -; J gene: TRBJ1-1; CDR3 DNA: TGCGCCAGCAGCCGAATAATCGGGAACACTGAAGCTTTCTTT; CDR3 protein: CASSRIIGNTEAFF